Reported below is one TCR beta chain. The data derive from a study of monozygotic twins with inflammatory bowel disease. UMIs with a 6-nucleotide sample barcode were added by template switching. TCRdb re-called the 5' RACE reads; one entry per CDR3 protein, DNA not given. The sample table includes about 150,000 distinct CDR3 sequences. CDR1 and CDR2 from the germline V gene are SGHKS and YYEKEE (reference sequence). The CDR3 spans 18 residues. The sequence derives from a human donor with ulcerative colitis or Crohn's disease, or a healthy co-twin of an affected twin (not recorded which). The J gene is TRBJ2-3, the V gene TRBV5-5; TCRdb gives TRBD2 as the D gene, but with no DNA this cannot be confirmed. Sample: blood. The CDR3 here is CASSSRTSGRVGTDTQYF.